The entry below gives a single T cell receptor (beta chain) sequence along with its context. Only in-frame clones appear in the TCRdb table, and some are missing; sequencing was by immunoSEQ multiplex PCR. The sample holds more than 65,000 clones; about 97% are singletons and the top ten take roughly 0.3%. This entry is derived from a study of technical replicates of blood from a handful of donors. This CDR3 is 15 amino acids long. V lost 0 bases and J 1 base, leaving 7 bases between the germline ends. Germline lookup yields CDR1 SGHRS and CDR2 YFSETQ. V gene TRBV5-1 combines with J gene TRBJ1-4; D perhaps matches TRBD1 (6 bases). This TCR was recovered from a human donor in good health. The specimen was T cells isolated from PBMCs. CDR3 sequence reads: CASSLGGLTNEKLFF. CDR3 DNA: TGCGCCAGCAGCTTGGGGGGGCTAACTAATGAAAAACTGTTTTTT.